One T cell receptor beta chain is described in this entry. The antigen is undetermined. The data stem from a study of OX40 agonist ivuxolimab in advanced cancers. The germline V gene has CDR1 SGHRS and CDR2 YFSETQ. V gave up 1 base and J gave up 4 bases, with 12 bases separating them. The CDR3 totals 15 residues. The sampling schedule covered blood at baseline, cycle 4 day 1, and cycle 7 day 1. Clones were sequenced by immunoSEQ multiplex PCR, and TCRdb holds only the in-frame ones, with some missing. In the table there are 15,000 to 20,000 clones, roughly nine tenths of which are singletons. Study-level points and caveats: Clonal expansion among partial responders at 0.1-3.0 mg/kg ranked near the lowest. The average count of expanded clones was higher among CD8+ T cells than among CD4+.

The clonotype comes from an adult with an advanced solid tumor such as melanoma, head and neck, liver or kidney cancer. The genes are TRBV5-1 and TRBJ2-1; D possibly corresponds to TRBD2 (5 bases). The starting material was CD4+ or CD8+ T cells sorted from blood, obtained in a trial of the OX40 agonist ivuxolimab. Here the CDR3 reads CASSLTSRLYNEQFF. The CDR3 DNA reads as TGCGCCAGCAGCTTGACTAGTAGGTTGTACAATGAGCAGTTCTTC.